A single sample is the source of the 22 T cell receptor beta chains below, sequenced in a study of vaccination effects on CD4 cells after COVID-19. These TCRs' antigens remain unknown. Sequencing used immunoSEQ multiplex PCR; TCRdb keeps in-frame clones, though not all of them. The table lists roughly 52,000 clones, roughly two thirds of them singletons. Expansion with viral peptide pools was applied to antigen-specific CD4+ T cells by the ViraFEST assay prior to sequencing. Upon completion of 10 to 11 days in culture, CD4+ T cells were isolated. Vaccinees lacked prior SARS-CoV-2 infection and tested negative for nucleocapsid antibodies. The material sequenced was CD4+ T cells from PBMCs cultured with SARS-CoV-2 spike peptides, taken before COVID-19 vaccination. All receptors come from a human donor who received a COVID-19 vaccine.

This chain joins TRBV30 and TRBJ1-3, with unresolved D. CDR3 length equals 13 residues. The V gene's germline CDR1 is GTSNPN and CDR2 SVGIG (reference sequence). The V gene lost 0 bases and the J gene lost 3 bases, with 6 bases spanning the gap. CDR3 coding DNA: TGTGCCTGGAGTGTGATGGTTGGAAACACCATATATTTT. Translation gives CAWSVMVGNTIYF.

The V gene is TRBV7-8, the J gene TRBJ1-1; 7 bases are a match to TRBD1. CDR3 length: 14 amino acids. The V gene's germline CDR1 is SGHVS and CDR2 FQNEAQ. V gave up 5 bases and J gave up 5 bases; unmatched junction bases: 8. This chain's CDR3 is CASSPQGGRTEAFF. In DNA, the CDR3 is TGTGCCAGCAGCCCCCAGGGGGGTCGTACTGAAGCTTTCTTT.

The chain carries TRBV4-1 and TRBJ2-5, with 9 bases that match TRBD2. With V trimmed by 3 bases and J by 2 bases, 10 bases remained unmatched. The CDR3 contains 17 residues. From germline, CDR1 is MGHRA and CDR2 YSYEKL. The CDR3 protein is CASSQAAGGPRQETQYF. CDR3 sequence (DNA): TGCGCCAGCAGCCAGGCCGCGGGAGGGCCGCGGCAAGAGACCCAGTACTTC.

V gene TRBV6-5 combines with J gene TRBJ2-6; TRBD1 aligns across 7 bases. CDR1 MNHEY and CDR2 SVGAGI come from the germline V gene. This CDR3 region has 15 residues. With V trimmed by 8 bases and J by 0 bases, 4 bases remained unmatched. CDR3 nucleotide sequence: TGTGCCAGCGGACAGGACTTCTCTGGGGCCAACGTCCTGACTTTC. Translated, it gives CASGQDFSGANVLTF.

CDR3 residues: CASSPSGGVDTQYF. The DNA of the CDR3 is TGTGCCAGCAGTCCTAGCGGAGGGGTGGATACGCAGTATTTT. The chain recombines TRBV2 with TRBJ2-3; 7 nucleotides match TRBD2. This CDR3 comprises 14 residues. The germline V gene encodes CDR1 SNHLY and CDR2 FYNNEI. The V and J ends lost 5 bases and 6 bases, in that order; junction bases with no gene match: 8. The full variable domain, completed using reference TRBV2 and TRBJ2-3, is EPEVTQTPSHQVTQMGQEVILRCVPISNHLYFYWYRQILGQKVEFLVSFYNNEISEKSEIFDDQFSVERPDGSNFTLKIRSTKLEDSAMYFCASSPSGGVDTQYFGPGTRLTVL.

The chain combines TRBV29-1 with TRBJ1-1, with 9 bases matching TRBD1. Germline CDR1 SQVTM, CDR2 ANQGSEA. The CDR3 consists of 17 residues. The ends lost 2 bases at V and 0 bases at J; junction bases unmatched: 10. The CDR3 DNA follows: TGCAGCGTTGAACCGGACAGGGGATGGGGCTTGAACACTGAAGCTTTCTTT. Its translation: CSVEPDRGWGLNTEAFF.

The CDR3 sequence: CASSLAARRQGSAGELFF. The CDR3 bases are TGTGCCAGCAGCTTAGCTGCACGCCGACAGGGAAGCGCCGGGGAGCTGTTTTTT. The V gene is TRBV7-2, the J gene TRBJ2-2; the match to TRBD1 covers 7 bases. After removal of 0 bases from V and 6 bases from J, the junction contained 13 bases not matched to a gene. CDR1 is SGHTA and CDR2 is FQGNSA in the germline V gene. The CDR3 covers 18 residues. The full variable domain, in which reference TRBV7-2 and TRBJ2-2 provide the parts outside the CDR3, is GAGVSQSPSNKVTEKGKDVELRCDPISGHTALYWYRQSLGQGLEFLIYFQGNSAPDKSGLPSDRFSAERTGGSVSTLTIQRTQQEDSAVYLCASSLAARRQGSAGELFFGEGSRLTVL.

The chain uses TRBV5-6 and TRBJ1-2; D gene ambiguous. Germline CDR1 and CDR2: SGHDT and YYEEEE. The CDR3 consists of 14 residues. V was trimmed by 2 bases and J by 3 bases, leaving 11 bases between them. The chain's CDR3 is CASSFTGSHYGYTF. Written as DNA, the CDR3 is TGTGCCAGCAGCTTTACCGGGTCCCACTATGGCTACACCTTC.

The gene calls are TRBV9 and TRBJ2-3, with 7 bases lining up with TRBD1. After removal of 0 bases from V and 8 bases from J, the junction contained 3 bases not matched to a gene. This CDR3 has 13 amino acids. Germline CDR1 is SGDLS and CDR2 is YYNGEE. CDR3 nucleotides: TGTGCCAGCAGCGTAGAGGGGGCTGGTACGCAGTATTTT. This codes for CASSVEGAGTQYF.

The chain combines TRBV7-2 with TRBJ1-5; D gene unclear. V lost 5 bases, J lost 4 bases, and 9 bases lay in between. Germline lookup yields CDR1 SGHTA and CDR2 FQGNSA. The CDR3 spans 13 residues. The CDR3 DNA sequence: TGTGCCAGCAGCCCACACCCTAATCAGCCCCAGCATTTT. Translating gives CASSPHPNQPQHF.

The rearrangement uses TRBV28 and TRBJ2-7; D not resolved. Germline CDR1 is MDHEN and CDR2 is SYDVKM. The CDR3 is 14 residues long. Trimming took 0 bases from V and 0 from J, leaving 6 bases between them. DNA for the CDR3: TGTGCCAGCAGTTTATGGCCGAGCTCCTACGAGCAGTACTTC. Amino acid sequence: CASSLWPSSYEQYF.

The chain joins TRBV4-2 to TRBJ1-1, with D hard to call. Trimming left V 8 bases short and J 2 bases short, with 12 bases between. The CDR3 loop spans 13 amino acids. Germline loops: CDR1 LGHNA, CDR2 YNFKEQ. CDR3 amino acids: CASELRANTEAFF. CDR3 bases: TGTGCCAGCGAATTACGGGCCAACACTGAAGCTTTCTTT.

With regard to this clone: The same CDR3 arises from other DNA sequences in this sample as well. The chain couples TRBV29-1 to TRBJ2-2; no clear D. The CDR3 is 12 residues long. Trimming shortened V by 3 bases and J by 5 bases, and 7 bases separated the two germline ends. Germline lookup yields CDR1 SQVTM and CDR2 ANQGSEA. As DNA, the CDR3 is TGCAGCGTTGATCCAGGAACCGGGGAGCTGTTTTTT. The encoded protein is CSVDPGTGELFF.

This clone appeared a few times. The chain carries TRBV7-8 and TRBJ1-1, with 8 positions matching TRBD1. Unmatched junction bases numbered 2, after V lost 5 bases and J lost 3 bases. This CDR3 spans 13 amino acids. Germline V CDR1 and CDR2: SGHVS, FQNEAQ. In nucleotides, the CDR3 is TGTGCCAGCAGCCAGGGGGCCGACACTGAAGCTTTCTTT. Residues: CASSQGADTEAFF. Using reference TRBV7-8 and TRBJ1-1 for the parts outside the CDR3, the full variable domain is GAGVSQSPRYKVAKRGQDVALRCDPISGHVSLFWYQQALGQGPEFLTYFQNEAQLDKSGLPSDRFFAERPEGSVSTLKIQRTQQEDSAVYLCASSQGADTEAFFGQGTRLTVV.

V is TRBV6-6 and J is TRBJ1-2, with unresolved D. Per the germline V gene, CDR1 is MNHNY and CDR2 is SVGAGI (reference sequence). V lost 6 bases, J lost 8 bases, and 16 bases lay in between. There are 13 residues in the CDR3. This CDR3 is CASRPTRVWGYTF. DNA of the CDR3: TGTGCCAGCAGACCCACGAGGGTTTGGGGCTACACCTTC.

The V gene is TRBV19, the J gene TRBJ1-2; 10 nucleotides align to TRBD1. The CDR3 is 13 residues long. Germline CDR1 reads LNHDA; CDR2 reads SQIVND (reference sequence). V dropped 5 bases and J dropped 5; count of bases not matched to a gene: 2. The CDR3 nucleotides are TGTGCCAGTAGTCGACAGGGGGCTTATGGCTACACCTTC. Its translation is CASSRQGAYGYTF.

This chain uses TRBV2 with TRBJ1-2; D possibly corresponds to TRBD1 (5 bases). The germline gives CDR1 SNHLY, CDR2 FYNNEI. Between the trimmed V and J ends, which lost 5 bases and 7 bases, there was a span of 20 bases. The CDR3 covers 15 residues. Written as DNA, the CDR3 is TGTGCCAGCAGTCTCCTCGGGGGGGGAACTATTGGCTACACCTTC. It translates to CASSLLGGGTIGYTF. Combining the CDR3 with reference TRBV2 and TRBJ1-2 gives the whole variable domain EPEVTQTPSHQVTQMGQEVILRCVPISNHLYFYWYRQILGQKVEFLVSFYNNEISEKSEIFDDQFSVERPDGSNFTLKIRSTKLEDSAMYFCASSLLGGGTIGYTFGSGTRLTVV.

The chain has TRBV10-1 and TRBJ1-2; D is undetermined. The CDR3 runs 13 residues. The ends were cut back, 5 bases at V and 2 bases at J, with 9 bases in the middle. Germline values: CDR1 WNHNN, CDR2 SYGVQD (reference sequence). The CDR3: CASSPAGNYGYTF. The DNA for the CDR3 is TGCGCCAGCAGTCCGGCCGGCAACTATGGCTACACCTTC.

V and J are TRBV14 and TRBJ2-5, with 8 positions matching TRBD2. CDR3 length: 14 amino acids. The germline V gene encodes CDR1 SGHDN and CDR2 FVKESK. V trimming: 6 bases; J trimming: 5 bases; junction bases outside the gene matches: 8. DNA for the CDR3: TGTGCCAGCAGTCCAGCGGGAGTTCCGGAGACCCAGTACTTC. Translated, it gives CASSPAGVPETQYF.

V and J are TRBV9 and TRBJ2-5; TRBD2 agrees at 9 bases. CDR3 size: 16 residues. The germline V gene has CDR1 SGDLS and CDR2 YYNGEE. With 0 bases clipped from V and 2 bases from J, the junction kept 5 bases outside the gene matches. In DNA form, the CDR3 reads TGTGCCAGCAGCGTAGACGCGGGGGGGTTTCAAGAGACCCAGTACTTC. Its translation: CASSVDAGGFQETQYF. Filled out from reference TRBV9 and TRBJ2-5, the complete variable domain reads DSGVTQTPKHLITATGQRVTLRCSPRSGDLSVYWYQQSLDQGLQFLIQYYNGEERAKGNILERFSAQQFPDLHSELNLSSLELGDSALYFCASSVDAGGFQETQYFGPGTRLLVL.

The genes are TRBV28 and TRBJ1-4; D is uncertain. The ends were cut back, 7 bases at V and 7 bases at J, with 19 bases in the middle. The CDR3 contains 15 residues. The V gene's germline CDR1 is MDHEN and CDR2 SYDVKM. Here the CDR3 DNA reads TGTGCCAGCATACCAGGCCCCAGTGGGCTTGAAAAACTGTTTTTT. Translated: CASIPGPSGLEKLFF.

This clone showed up just a few times. This chain connects TRBV11-2 to TRBJ2-5; D unresolved. Germline loops: CDR1 SGHAT, CDR2 FQNNGV. CDR3 length: 17 amino acids. The V end was cut by 5 bases, the J end by 5 bases, with 24 bases between. The CDR3 protein is CASSQQVVALVRETQYF. CDR3 in DNA: TGTGCCAGCAGCCAGCAGGTTGTGGCCCTAGTTAGGGAGACCCAGTACTTC.